This T cell receptor (beta chain) was sequenced during a study of blood T cell repertoires in COVID-19. As originally analysed: Scientists estimated how many nucleated cells there were by amplifying reference gene primers. Assay used: immunoSEQ multiplex PCR; TCRdb lists only in-frame clones, some missing. Clone size and V and J calls were adopted from that table, with D and trimming inferred from the DNA. The table lists 250,000 to 400,000 clones, about nine tenths of them singletons, with 2.9% in the top ten. This CDR3 is 14 amino acids long. Germline V lookup: CDR1 LNHDA, CDR2 SQIVND (reference sequence). Trimming at V came to 7 bases and at J to 2 bases, leaving 7 bases not matched to a gene. Those enrolled in Seattle joined during active infection and were followed longitudinally afterward.

The specimen sequenced was peripheral blood. The receptor comes from a woman aged 25 to 45 with COVID-19, enrolled during active disease. The rearrangement uses TRBV19 and TRBJ1-2; 7 nucleotides align to TRBD1. CDR3: CASTGQVQNYGYTF. The DNA for the CDR3 is TGTGCCAGTACCGGACAGGTCCAAAACTATGGCTACACCTTC.